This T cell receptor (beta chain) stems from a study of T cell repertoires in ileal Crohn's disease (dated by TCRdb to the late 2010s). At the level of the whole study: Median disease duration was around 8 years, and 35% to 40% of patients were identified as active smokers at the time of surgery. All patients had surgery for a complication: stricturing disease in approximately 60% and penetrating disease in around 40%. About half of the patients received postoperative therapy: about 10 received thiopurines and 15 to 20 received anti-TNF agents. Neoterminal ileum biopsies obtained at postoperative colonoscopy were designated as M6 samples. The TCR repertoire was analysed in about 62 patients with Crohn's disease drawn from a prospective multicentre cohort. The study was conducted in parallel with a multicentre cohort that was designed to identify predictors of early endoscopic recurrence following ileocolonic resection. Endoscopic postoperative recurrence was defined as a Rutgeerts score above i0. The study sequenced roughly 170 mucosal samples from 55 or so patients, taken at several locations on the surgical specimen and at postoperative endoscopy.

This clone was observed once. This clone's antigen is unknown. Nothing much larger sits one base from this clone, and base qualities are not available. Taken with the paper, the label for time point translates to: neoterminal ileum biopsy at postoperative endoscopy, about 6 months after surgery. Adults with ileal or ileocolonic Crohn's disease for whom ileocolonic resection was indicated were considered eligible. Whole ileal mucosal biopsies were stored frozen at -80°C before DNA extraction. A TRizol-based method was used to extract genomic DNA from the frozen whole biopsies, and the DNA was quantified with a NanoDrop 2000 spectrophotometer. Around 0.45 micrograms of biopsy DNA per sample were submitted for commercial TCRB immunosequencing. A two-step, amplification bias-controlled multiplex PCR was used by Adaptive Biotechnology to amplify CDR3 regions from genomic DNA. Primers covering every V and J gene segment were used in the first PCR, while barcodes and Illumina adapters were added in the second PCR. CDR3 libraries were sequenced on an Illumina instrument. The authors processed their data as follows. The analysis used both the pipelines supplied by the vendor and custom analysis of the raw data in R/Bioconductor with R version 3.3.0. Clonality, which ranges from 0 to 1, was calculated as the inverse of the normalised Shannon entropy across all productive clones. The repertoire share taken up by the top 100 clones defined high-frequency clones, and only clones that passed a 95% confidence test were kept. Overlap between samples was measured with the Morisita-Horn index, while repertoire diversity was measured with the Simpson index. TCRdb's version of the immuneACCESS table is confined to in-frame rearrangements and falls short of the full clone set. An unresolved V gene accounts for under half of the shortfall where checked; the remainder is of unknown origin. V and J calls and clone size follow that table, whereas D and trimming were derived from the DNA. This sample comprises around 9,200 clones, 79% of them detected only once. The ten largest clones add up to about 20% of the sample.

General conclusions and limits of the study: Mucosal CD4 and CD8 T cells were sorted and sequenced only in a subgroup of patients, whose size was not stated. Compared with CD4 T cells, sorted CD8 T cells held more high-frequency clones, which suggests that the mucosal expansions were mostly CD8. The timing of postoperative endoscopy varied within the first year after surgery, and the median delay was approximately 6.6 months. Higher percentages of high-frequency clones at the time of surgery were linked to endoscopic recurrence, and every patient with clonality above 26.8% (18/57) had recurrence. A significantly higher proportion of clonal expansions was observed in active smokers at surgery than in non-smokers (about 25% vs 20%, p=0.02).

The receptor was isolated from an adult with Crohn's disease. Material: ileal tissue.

The CDR3 is CASSYGESLNYTF. At the DNA level, the sequence is TGTGCCAGCAGTTACGGGGAGAGCCTAAACTACACCTTC. The sequence links TRBV6-6 to TRBJ1-2; the D segment cannot be called with confidence. Cut back by 2 bases and 10 bases, the V and J ends lie 14 bases apart. CDR1 and CDR2 are read off the germline V gene (reference sequence) as MNHNY and SVGAGI. The CDR3 runs 13 residues from the cysteine to the phenylalanine. Only the CDR3 region is kept as DNA, spanning 39 bases read in frame from base 1.